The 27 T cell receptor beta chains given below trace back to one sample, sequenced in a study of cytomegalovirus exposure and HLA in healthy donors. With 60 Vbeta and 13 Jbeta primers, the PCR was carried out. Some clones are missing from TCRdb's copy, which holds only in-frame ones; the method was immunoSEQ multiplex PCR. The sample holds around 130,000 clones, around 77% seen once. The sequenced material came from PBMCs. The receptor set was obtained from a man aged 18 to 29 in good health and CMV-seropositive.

DNA for the CDR3: TGTGCCAGCAGCTTCACAGGGTTCACTAACTATGGCTACACCTTC. This encodes CASSFTGFTNYGYTF. The rearrangement links TRBV13 to TRBJ1-2; maybe TRBD1 (6 bases). V lost 3 bases, J lost 0 bases, and 11 bases lay in between. Germline CDR1 PRHDT, CDR2 FYEKMQ (reference sequence). The CDR3 spans 15 residues.

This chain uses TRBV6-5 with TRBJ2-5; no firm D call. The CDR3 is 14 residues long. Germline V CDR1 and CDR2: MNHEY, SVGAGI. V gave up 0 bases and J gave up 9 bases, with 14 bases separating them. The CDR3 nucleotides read TGTGCCAGCAGTTACTCGACGGGTTTACGAGCCCAGTACTTC. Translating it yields CASSYSTGLRAQYF.

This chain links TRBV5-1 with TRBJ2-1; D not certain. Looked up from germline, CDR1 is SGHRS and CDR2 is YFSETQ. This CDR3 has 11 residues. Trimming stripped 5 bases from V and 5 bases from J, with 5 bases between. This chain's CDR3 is CASSSNNEQFF. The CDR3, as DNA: TGCGCCAGCAGTTCTAACAATGAGCAGTTCTTC.

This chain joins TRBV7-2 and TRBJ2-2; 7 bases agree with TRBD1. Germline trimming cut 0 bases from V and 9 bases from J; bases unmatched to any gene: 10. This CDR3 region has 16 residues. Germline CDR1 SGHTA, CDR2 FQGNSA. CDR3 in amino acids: CASSLAFDRATRELFF. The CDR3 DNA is TGTGCCAGCAGCTTAGCGTTTGACAGGGCCACAAGGGAGCTGTTTTTT.

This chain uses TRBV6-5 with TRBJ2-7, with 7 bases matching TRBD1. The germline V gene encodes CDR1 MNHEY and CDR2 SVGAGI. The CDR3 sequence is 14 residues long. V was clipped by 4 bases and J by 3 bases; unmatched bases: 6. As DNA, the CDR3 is TGTGCCAGCAGTTTCGACAGGGTTGACTACGAGCAGTACTTC. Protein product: CASSFDRVDYEQYF.

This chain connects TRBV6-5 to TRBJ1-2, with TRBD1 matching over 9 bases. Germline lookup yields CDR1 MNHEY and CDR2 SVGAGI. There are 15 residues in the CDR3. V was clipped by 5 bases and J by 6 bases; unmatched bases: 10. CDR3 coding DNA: TGTGCCAGCAGTCCCCCGGGACAGGGCACGGATGGCTACACCTTC. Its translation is CASSPPGQGTDGYTF.

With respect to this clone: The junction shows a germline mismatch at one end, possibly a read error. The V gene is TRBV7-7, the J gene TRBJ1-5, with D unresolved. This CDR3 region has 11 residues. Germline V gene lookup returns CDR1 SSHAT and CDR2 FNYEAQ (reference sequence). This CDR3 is CASSFGQPQHF. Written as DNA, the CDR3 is TGTGCTAGCAGCTTCGGTCAGCCCCAGCATTTT.

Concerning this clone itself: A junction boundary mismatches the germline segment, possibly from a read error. The CDR3 sequence: CSSSAIQGRATEAFF. The CDR3 coding sequence is TGTTCCAGCAGCGCAATACAGGGCCGGGCGACTGAAGCTTTCTTT. This chain joins TRBV7-9 and TRBJ1-1; a possible D gene is TRBD1 (6 bases). CDR3 length: 15 residues. Germline values: CDR1 SEHNR, CDR2 FQNEAQ (reference sequence). Looking up the rest from reference TRBV7-9 and TRBJ1-1 gives the full variable domain: DTGVSQNPRHKITKRGQNVTFRCDPISEHNRLYWYRQTLGQGPEFLTYFQNEAQLEKSRLLSDRFSAERPKGSFSTLEIQRTEQGDSAMYLCSSSAIQGRATEAFFGQGTRLTVV.

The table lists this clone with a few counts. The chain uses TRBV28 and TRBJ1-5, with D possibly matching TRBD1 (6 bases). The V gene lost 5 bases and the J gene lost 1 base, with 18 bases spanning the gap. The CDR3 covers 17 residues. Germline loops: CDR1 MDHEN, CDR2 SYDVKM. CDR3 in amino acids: CASSQPRTDRSNQPQHF. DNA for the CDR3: TGTGCCAGCAGTCAACCACGGACAGATCGCAGCAATCAGCCCCAGCATTTT.

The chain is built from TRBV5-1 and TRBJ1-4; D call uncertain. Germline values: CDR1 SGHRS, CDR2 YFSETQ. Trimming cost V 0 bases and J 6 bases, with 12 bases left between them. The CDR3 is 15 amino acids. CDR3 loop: CASSLVGRTYEKLFF. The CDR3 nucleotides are TGCGCCAGCAGCTTGGTGGGCAGAACCTATGAAAAACTGTTTTTT.

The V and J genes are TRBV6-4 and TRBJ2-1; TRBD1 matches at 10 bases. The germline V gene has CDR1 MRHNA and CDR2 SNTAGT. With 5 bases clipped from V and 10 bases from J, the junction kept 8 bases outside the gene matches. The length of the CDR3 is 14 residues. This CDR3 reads CASSRELDRGEQFF. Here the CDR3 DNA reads TGTGCCAGCAGTCGTGAGTTGGACAGGGGGGAGCAGTTCTTC.

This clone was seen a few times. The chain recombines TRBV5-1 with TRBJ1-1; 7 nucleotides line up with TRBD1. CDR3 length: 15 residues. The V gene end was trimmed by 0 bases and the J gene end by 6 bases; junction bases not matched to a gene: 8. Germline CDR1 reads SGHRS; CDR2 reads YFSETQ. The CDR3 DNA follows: TGCGCCAGCAGCTTGGTAACAGGGGCAGAACCTGAAGCTTTCTTT. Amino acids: CASSLVTGAEPEAFF.

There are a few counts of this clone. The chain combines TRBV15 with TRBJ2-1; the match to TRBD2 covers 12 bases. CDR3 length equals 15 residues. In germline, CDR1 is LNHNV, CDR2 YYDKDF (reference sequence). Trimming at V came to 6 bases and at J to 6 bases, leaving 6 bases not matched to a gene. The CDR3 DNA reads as TGTGCCACCAGAAGAAGGACTAGCGGGATCAATGAGCAGTTCTTC. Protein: CATRRRTSGINEQFF.

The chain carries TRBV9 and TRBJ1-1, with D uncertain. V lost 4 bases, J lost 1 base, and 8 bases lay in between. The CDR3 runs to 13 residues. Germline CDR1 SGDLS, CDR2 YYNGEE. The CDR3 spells CASSPLQNTEAFF. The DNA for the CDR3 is TGTGCCAGCAGCCCACTCCAGAACACTGAAGCTTTCTTT.

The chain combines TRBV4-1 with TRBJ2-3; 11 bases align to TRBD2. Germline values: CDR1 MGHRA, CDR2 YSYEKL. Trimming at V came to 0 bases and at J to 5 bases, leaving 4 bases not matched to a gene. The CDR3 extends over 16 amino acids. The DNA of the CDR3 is TGCGCCAGCAGCCAAGAGCTAGCGGGGGGCCAAGATACGCAGTATTTT. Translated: CASSQELAGGQDTQYF.

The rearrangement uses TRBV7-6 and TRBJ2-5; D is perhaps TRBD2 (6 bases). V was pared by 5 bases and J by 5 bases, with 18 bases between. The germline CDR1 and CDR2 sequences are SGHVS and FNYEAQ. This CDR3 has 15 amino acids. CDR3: CASSPRLSGGETQYF. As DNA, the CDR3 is TGTGCCAGCAGCCCCAGACTTAGCGGAGGGGAGACCCAGTACTTC.

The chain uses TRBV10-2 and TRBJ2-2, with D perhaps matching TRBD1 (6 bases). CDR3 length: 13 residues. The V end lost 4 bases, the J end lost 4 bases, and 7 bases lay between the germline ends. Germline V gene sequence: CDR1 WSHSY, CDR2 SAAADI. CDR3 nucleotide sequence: TGCGCCAGCAGTGGACAGGCCACCGGGGAGCTGTTTTTT. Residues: CASSGQATGELFF.

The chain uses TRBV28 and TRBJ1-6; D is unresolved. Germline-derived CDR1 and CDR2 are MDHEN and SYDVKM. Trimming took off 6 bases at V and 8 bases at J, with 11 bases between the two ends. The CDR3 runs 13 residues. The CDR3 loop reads CASRNDGDSPLHF. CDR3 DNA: TGTGCCAGCAGGAATGACGGGGATTCACCCCTCCACTTT.

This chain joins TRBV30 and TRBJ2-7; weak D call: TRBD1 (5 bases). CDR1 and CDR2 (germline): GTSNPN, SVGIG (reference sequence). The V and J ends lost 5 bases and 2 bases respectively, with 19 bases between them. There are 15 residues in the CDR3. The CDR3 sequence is CAWGHGRQETYEQYF. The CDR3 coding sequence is TGTGCCTGGGGACACGGCAGGCAGGAGACCTACGAGCAGTACTTC.

This CDR3 reads CASSPEAADTEAFF. The DNA for the CDR3 is TGTGCCAGCAGCCCAGAAGCCGCGGACACTGAAGCTTTCTTT. V gene TRBV5-4 combines with J gene TRBJ1-1; D is ambiguous. Germline V CDR1 and CDR2: SGHNT, YYREEE (reference sequence). The CDR3 spans 14 residues. V dropped 4 bases and J dropped 3 bases, with 13 bases sitting between them.

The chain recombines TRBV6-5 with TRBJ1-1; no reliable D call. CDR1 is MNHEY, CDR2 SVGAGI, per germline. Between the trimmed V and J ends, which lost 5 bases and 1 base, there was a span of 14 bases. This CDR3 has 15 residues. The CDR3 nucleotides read TGTGCCAGCAGTCAGGAGGCGACGGCGAACACTGAAGCTTTCTTT. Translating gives CASSQEATANTEAFF.

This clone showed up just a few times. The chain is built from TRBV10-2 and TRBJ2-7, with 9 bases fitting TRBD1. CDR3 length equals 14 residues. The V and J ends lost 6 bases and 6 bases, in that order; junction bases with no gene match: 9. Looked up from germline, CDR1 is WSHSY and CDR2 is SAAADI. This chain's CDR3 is CASRVQGARVEQYF. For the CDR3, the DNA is TGCGCCAGCAGGGTACAGGGGGCGCGAGTCGAGCAGTACTTC.

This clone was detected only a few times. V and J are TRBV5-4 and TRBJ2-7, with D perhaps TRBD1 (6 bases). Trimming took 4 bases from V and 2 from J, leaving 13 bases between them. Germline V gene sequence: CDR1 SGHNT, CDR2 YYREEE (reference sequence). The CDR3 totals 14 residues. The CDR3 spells CASSLTKGAYEQYF. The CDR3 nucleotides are TGTGCCAGCAGCCTGACCAAGGGGGCCTACGAGCAGTACTTC.

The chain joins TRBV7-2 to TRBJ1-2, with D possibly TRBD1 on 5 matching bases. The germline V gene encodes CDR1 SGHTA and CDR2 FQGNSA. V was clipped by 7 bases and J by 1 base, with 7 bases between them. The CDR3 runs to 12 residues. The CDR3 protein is CASNQGNYGYTF. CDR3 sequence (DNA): TGTGCCAGCAATCAGGGTAACTATGGCTACACCTTC. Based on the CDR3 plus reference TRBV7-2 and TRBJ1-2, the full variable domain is GAGVSQSPSNKVTEKGKDVELRCDPISGHTALYWYRQSLGQGLEFLIYFQGNSAPDKSGLPSDRFSAERTGGSVSTLTIQRTQQEDSAVYLCASNQGNYGYTFGSGTRLTVV.

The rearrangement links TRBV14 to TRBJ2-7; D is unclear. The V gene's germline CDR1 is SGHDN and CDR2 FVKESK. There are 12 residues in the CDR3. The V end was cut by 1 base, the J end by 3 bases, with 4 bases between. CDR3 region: CASSQVLYEQYF. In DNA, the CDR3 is TGTGCCAGCAGCCAAGTACTCTACGAGCAGTACTTC. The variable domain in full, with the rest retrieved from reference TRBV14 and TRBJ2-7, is EAGVTQFPSHSVIEKGQTVTLRCDPISGHDNLYWYRRVMGKEIKFLLHFVKESKQDESGMPNNRFLAERTGGTYSTLKVQPAELEDSGVYFCASSQVLYEQYFGPGTRLTVT.

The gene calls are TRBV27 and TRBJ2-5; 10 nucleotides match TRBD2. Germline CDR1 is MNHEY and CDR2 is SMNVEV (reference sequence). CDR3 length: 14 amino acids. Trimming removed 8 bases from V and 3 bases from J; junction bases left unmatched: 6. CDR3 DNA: TGTGCCAGCCGCCCCACTAGCGGGGAAGAGACCCAGTACTTC. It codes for CASRPTSGEETQYF.

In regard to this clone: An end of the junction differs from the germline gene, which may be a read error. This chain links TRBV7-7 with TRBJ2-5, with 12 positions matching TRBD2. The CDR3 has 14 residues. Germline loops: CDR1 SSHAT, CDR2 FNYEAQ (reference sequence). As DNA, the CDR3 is TGTGCTAGCAGCCGGACTAGCGGGAAAAAGACCCAGTACTTC. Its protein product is CASSRTSGKKTQYF.